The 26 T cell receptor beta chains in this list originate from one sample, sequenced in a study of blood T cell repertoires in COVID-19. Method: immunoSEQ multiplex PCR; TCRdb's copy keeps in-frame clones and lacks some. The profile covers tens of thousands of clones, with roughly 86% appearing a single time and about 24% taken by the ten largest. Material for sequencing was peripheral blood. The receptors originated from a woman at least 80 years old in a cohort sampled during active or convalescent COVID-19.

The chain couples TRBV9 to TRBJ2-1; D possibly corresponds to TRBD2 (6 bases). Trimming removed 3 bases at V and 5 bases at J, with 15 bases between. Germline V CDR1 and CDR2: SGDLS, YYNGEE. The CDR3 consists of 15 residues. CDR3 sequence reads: CASSDGGGRNNEQFF. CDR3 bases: TGTGCCAGCAGCGACGGAGGAGGGCGTAACAATGAGCAGTTCTTC.

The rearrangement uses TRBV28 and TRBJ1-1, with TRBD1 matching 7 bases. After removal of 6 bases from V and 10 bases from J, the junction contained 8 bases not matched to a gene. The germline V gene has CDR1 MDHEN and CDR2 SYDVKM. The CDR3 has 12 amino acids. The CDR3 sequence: CASSNDDRAAFF. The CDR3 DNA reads TGTGCCAGCAGCAATGATGACAGGGCAGCTTTCTTT.

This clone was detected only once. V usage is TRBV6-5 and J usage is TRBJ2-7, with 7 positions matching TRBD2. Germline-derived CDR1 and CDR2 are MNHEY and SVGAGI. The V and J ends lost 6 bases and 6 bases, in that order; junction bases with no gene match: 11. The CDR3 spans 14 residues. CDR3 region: CASRGGGGGSEQYV. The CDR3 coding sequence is TGTGCCAGCAGGGGTGGAGGCGGGGGTTCCGAGCAGTACGTC.

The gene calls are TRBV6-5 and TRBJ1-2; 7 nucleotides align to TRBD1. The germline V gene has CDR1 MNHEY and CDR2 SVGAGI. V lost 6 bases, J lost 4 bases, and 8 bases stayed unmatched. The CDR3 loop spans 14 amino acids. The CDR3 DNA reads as TGTGCCAGCAGGGTCACTTGGGACAGCTATGGCTACACCTTC. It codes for CASRVTWDSYGYTF.

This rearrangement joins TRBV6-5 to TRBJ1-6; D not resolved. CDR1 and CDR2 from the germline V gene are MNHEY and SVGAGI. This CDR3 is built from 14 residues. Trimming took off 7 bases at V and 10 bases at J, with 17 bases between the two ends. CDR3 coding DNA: TGTGCCAGCACCGAGTGGAGGAACGTATCACCCCTCCACTTT. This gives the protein CASTEWRNVSPLHF.

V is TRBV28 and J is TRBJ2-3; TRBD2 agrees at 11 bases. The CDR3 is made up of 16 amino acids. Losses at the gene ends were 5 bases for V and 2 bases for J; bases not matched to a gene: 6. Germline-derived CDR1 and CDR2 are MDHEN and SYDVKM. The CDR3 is CASSTGTSGYTDTQYF. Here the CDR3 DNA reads TGTGCCAGCAGTACCGGGACTAGCGGCTACACAGATACGCAGTATTTT.

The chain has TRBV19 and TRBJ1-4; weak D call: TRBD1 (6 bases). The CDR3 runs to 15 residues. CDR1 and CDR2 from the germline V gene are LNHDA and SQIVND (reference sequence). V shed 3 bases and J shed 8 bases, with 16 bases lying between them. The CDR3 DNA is TGTGCCAGTAGTATCCCGACAGGCCGGGCAGAAAAACTGTTTTTT. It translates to CASSIPTGRAEKLFF.

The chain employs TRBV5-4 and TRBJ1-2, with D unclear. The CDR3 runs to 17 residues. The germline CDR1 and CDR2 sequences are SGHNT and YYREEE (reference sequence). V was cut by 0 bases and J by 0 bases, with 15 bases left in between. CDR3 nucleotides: TGTGCCAGCAGCTTGGGGTCCCCCCCCGAGCCTAACTATGGCTACACCTTC. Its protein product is CASSLGSPPEPNYGYTF.

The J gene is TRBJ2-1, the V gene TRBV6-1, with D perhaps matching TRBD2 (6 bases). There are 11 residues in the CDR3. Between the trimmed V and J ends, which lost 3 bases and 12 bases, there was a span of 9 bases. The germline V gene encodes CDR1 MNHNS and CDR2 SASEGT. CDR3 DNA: TGTGCCAGCAGTGATCTGGGAGGGCAGTTCTTC. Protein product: CASSDLGGQFF.

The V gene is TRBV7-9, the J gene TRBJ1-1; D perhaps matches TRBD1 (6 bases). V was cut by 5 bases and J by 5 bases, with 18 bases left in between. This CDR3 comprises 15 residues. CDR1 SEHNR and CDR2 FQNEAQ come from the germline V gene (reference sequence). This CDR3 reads CASSQVQGWGTEAFF. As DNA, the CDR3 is TGTGCCAGCAGCCAAGTGCAGGGGTGGGGAACTGAAGCTTTCTTT.

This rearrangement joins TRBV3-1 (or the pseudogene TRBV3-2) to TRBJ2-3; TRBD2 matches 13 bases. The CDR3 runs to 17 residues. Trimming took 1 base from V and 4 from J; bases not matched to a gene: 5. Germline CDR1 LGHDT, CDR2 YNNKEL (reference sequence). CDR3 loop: CASSQGTSGRGADTQYF. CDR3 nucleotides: TGTGCCAGCAGCCAAGGGACTAGCGGGAGAGGGGCAGATACGCAGTATTTT.

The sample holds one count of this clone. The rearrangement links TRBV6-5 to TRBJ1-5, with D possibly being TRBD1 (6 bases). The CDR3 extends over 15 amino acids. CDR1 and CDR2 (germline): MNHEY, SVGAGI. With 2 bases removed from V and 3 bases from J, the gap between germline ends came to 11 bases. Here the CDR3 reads CASSYNGGANQPQHF. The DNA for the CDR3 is TGTGCCAGCAGTTACAACGGGGGGGCCAATCAGCCCCAGCATTTT.

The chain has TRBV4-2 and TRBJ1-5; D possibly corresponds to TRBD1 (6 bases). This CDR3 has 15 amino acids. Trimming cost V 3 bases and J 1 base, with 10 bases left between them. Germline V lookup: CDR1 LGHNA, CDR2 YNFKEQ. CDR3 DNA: TGTGCCAGCAGCCAGGCTGGACAGAGCAATCAGCCCCAGCATTTT. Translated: CASSQAGQSNQPQHF.

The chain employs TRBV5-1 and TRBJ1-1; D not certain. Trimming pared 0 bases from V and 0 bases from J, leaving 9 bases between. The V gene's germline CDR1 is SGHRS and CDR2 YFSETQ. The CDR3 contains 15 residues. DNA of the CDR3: TGCGCCAGCAGCTTGGACACGGGGATGAACACTGAAGCTTTCTTT. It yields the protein CASSLDTGMNTEAFF.

DNA for the CDR3: TGTGCCAGCAGTGGGCAGGATTCCTTCCAAAAACTGTTTTTT. This translates into CASSGQDSFQKLFF. The chain carries TRBV28 and TRBJ1-4; D gene uncertain. The CDR3 has 14 amino acids. The germline CDR1 and CDR2 sequences are MDHEN and SYDVKM. Trimming pared 5 bases from V and 9 bases from J, leaving 16 bases between.

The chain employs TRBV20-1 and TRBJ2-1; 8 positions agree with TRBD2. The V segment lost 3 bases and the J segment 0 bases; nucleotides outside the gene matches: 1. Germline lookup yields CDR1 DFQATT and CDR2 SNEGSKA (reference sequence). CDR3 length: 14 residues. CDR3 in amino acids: CSASGTSSYNEQFF. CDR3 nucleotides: TGCAGTGCTAGTGGGACTAGCTCCTACAATGAGCAGTTCTTC.

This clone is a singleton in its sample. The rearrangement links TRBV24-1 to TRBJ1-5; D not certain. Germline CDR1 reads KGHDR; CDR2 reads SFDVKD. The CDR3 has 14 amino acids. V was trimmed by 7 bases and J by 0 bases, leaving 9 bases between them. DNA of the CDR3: TGTGCCACCAGCGCTACTTATAGCAATCAGCCCCAGCATTTT. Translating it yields CATSATYSNQPQHF.

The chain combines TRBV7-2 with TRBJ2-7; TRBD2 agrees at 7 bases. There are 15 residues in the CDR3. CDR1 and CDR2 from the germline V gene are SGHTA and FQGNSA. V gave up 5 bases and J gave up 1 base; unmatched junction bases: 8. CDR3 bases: TGTGCCAGCAGCCAAGTAGCGGGCGTGTCCTACGAGCAGTACTTC. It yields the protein CASSQVAGVSYEQYF.

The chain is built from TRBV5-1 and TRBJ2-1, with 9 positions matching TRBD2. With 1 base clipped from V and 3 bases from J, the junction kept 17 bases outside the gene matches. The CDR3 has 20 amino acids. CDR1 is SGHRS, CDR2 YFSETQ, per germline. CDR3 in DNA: TGCGCCAGCAGCTTGAGGTCCGGTGGTGCGGGAGGGCCGCGCTACAATGAGCAGTTCTTC. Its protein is CASSLRSGGAGGPRYNEQFF.

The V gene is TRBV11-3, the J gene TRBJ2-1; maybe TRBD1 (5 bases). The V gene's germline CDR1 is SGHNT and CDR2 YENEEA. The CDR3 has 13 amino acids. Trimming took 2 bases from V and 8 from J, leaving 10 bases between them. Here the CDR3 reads CASSLWTRDEQFF. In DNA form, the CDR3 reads TGTGCCAGCAGCTTATGGACAAGGGATGAGCAGTTCTTC. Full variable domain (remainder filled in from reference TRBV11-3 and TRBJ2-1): EAGVVQSPRYKIIEKKQPVAFWCNPISGHNTLYWYLQNLGQGPELLIRYENEEAVDDSQLPKDRFSAERLKGVDSTLKIQPAELGDSAVYLCASSLWTRDEQFFGPGTRLTVL.

The DNA of the CDR3 is TGTGCCAGCAGCTCGGACCGACAGGGATACTTC. It yields the protein CASSSDRQGYF. The rearrangement links TRBV28 to TRBJ2-7, with 7 nucleotides matching TRBD1. This CDR3 is built from 11 residues. The trim removed 6 bases at V and 13 bases at J, leaving 9 bases unmatched. Looked up from germline, CDR1 is MDHEN and CDR2 is SYDVKM.

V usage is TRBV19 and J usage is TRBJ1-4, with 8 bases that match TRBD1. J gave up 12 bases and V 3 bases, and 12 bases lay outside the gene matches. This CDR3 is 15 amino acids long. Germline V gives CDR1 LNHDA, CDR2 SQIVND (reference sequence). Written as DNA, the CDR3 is TGTGCCAGTAGTATGACGACAGGGGTCGCCGGGGAACTGTTTTTT. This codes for CASSMTTGVAGELFF. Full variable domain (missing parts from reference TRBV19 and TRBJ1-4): DGGITQSPKYLFRKEGQNVTLSCEQNLNHDAMYWYRQDPGQGLRLIYYSQIVNDFQKGDIAEGYSVSREKKESFPLTVTSAQKNPTAFYLCASSMTTGVAGELFFGSGTQLSVL.

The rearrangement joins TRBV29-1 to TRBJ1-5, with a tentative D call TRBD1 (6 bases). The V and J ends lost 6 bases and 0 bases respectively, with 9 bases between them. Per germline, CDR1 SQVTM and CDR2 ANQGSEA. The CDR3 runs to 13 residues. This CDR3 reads CSVGQGSNQPQHF. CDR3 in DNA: TGCAGCGTGGGACAAGGTAGCAATCAGCCCCAGCATTTT.

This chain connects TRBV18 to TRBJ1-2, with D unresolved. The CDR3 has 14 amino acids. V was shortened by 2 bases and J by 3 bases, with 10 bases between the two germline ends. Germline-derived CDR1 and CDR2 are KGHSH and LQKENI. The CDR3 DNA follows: TGTGCCAGCTCACCAGTCGTAGCGGACTATGGCTACACCTTC. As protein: CASSPVVADYGYTF.

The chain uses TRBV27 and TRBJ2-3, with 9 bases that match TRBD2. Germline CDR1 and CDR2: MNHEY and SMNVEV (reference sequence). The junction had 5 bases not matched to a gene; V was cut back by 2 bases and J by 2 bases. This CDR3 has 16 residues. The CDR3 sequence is CASSLMAGGDTDTQYF. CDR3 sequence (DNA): TGTGCCAGCAGTTTAATGGCGGGAGGGGACACAGATACGCAGTATTTT.

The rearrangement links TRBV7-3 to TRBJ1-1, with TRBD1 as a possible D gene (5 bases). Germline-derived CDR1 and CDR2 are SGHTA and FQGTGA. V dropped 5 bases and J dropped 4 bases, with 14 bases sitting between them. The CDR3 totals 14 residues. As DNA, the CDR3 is TGTGCCAGCAGCCCTTCTGGAGGGGCCACTGAAGCTTTCTTT. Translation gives CASSPSGGATEAFF.